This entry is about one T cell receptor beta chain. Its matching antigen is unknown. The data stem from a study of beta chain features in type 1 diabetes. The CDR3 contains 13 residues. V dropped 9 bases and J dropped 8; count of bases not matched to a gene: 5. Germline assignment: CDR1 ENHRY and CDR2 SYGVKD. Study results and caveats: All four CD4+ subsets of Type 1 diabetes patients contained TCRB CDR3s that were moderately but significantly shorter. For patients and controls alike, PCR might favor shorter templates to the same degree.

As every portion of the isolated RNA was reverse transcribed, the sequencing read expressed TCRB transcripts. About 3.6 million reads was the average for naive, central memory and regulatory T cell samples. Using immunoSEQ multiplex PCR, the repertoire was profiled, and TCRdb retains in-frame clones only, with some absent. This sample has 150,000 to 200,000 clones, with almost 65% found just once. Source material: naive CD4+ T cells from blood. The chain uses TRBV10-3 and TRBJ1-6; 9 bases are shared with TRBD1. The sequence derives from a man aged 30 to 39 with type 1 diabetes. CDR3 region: CAMSRTGDSPLHF. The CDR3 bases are TGTGCCATGTCTCGGACAGGGGATTCACCCCTCCACTTT.